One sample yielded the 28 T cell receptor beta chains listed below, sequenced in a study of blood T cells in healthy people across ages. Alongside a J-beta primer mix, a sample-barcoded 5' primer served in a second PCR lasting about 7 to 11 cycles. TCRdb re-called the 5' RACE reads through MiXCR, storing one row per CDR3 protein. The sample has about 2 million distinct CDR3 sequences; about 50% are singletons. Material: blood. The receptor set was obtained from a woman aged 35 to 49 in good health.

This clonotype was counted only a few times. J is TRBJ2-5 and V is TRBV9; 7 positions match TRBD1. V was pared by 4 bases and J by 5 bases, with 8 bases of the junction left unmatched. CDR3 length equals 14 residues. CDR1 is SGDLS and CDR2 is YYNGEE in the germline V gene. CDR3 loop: CASSLWDSRETQYF. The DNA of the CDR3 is TGTGCCAGCAGCTTATGGGACAGTAGGGAGACCCAGTACTTC.

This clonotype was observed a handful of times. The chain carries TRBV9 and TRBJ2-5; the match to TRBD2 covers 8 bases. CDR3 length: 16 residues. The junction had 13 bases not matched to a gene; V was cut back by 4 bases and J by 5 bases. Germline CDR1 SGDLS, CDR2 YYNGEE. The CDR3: CASSSGTSEGWETQYF. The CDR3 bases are TGTGCCAGCAGCTCCGGGACTAGTGAAGGTTGGGAGACCCAGTACTTC.

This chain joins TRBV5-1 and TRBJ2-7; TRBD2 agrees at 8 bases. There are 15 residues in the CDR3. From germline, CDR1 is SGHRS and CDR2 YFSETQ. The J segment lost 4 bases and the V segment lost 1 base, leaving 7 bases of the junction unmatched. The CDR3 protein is CASSLTGGAGYEQYF. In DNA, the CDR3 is TGCGCCAGCAGCTTGACGGGGGGGGCTGGATACGAGCAGTACTTC.

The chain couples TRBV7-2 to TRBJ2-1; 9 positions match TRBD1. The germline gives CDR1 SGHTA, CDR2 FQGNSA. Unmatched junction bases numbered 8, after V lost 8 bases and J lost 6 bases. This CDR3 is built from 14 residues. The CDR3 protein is CASFIQGAGNEQFF. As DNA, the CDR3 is TGTGCCAGCTTCATACAGGGGGCTGGCAATGAGCAGTTCTTC.

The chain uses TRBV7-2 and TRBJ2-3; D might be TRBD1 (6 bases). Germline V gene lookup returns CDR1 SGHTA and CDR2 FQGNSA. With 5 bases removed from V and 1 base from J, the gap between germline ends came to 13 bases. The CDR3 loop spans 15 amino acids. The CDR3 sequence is CASSPQQGRTDTQYF. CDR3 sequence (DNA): TGTGCCAGCAGCCCCCAGCAGGGGCGCACAGATACGCAGTATTTT.

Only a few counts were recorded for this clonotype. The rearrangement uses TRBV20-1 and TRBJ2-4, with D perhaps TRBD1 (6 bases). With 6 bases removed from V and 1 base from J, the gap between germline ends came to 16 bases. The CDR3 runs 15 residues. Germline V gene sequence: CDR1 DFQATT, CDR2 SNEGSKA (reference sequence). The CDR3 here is CSAAGRGKAKNIQYF. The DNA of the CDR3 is TGCAGTGCGGCAGGAAGGGGGAAGGCCAAAAACATTCAGTACTTC.

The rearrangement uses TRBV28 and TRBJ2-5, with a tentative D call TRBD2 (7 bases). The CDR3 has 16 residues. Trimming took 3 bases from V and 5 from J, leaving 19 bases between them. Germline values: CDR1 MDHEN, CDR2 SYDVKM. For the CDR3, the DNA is TGTGCCAGCAGTTTCCTACCCCAGGGGAGGGGTGAGACCCAGTACTTC. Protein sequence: CASSFLPQGRGETQYF.

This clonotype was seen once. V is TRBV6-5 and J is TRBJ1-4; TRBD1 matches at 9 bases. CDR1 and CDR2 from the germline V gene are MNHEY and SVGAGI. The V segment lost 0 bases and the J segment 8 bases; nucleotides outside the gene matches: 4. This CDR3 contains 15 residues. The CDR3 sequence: CASSYSRTGAEKLFF. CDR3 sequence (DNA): TGTGCCAGCAGTTACTCACGGACAGGGGCCGAAAAACTGTTTTTT.

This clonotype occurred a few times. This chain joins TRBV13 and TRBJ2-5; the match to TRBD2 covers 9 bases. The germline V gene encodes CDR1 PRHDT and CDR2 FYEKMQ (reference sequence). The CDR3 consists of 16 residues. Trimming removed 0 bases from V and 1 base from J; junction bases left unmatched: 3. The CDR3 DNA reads TGTGCCAGCAGCTTAGGGGTAGCGGGGGTCCAAGAGACCCAGTACTTC. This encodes CASSLGVAGVQETQYF.

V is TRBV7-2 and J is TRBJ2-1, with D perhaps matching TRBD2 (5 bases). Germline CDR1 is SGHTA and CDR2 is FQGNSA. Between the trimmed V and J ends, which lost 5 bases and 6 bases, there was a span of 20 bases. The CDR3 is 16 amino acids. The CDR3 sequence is CASSQMRARPGNEQFF. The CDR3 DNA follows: TGTGCCAGCAGCCAGATGCGGGCCCGGCCGGGCAATGAGCAGTTCTTC.

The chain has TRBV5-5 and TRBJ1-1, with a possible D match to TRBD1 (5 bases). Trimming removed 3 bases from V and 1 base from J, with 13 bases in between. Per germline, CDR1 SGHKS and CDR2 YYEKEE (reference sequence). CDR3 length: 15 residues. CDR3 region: CASSYELTENTEAFF. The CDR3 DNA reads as TGTGCCAGCAGCTACGAACTGACAGAGAACACTGAAGCTTTCTTT.

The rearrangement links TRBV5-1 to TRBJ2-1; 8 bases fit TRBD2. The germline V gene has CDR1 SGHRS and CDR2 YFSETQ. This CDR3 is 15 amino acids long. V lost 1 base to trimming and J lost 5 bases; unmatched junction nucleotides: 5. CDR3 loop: CASSLFVAGNNEQFF. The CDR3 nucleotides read TGCGCCAGCAGCTTGTTCGTAGCGGGAAACAATGAGCAGTTCTTC.

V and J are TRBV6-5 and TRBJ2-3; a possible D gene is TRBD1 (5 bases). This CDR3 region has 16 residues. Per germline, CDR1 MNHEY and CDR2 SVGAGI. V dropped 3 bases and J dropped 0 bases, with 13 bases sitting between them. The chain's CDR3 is CASSYLQGTSTDTQYF. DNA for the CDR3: TGTGCCAGCAGTTATCTCCAGGGTACTAGCACAGATACGCAGTATTTT.

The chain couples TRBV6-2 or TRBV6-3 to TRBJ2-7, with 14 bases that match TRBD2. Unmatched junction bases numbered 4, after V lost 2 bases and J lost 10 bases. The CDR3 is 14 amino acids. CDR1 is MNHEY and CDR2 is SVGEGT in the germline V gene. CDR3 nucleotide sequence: TGTGCCAGCAGTTACCCGGGACTAGCGGGAGCCCAGTACTTC. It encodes CASSYPGLAGAQYF.

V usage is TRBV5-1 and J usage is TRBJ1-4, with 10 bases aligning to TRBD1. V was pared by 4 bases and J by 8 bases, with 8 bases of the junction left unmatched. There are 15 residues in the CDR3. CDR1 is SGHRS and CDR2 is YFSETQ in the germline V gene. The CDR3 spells CASSKGTGAYEKLFF. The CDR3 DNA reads TGCGCCAGCAGCAAGGGGACAGGGGCGTACGAAAAACTGTTTTTT.

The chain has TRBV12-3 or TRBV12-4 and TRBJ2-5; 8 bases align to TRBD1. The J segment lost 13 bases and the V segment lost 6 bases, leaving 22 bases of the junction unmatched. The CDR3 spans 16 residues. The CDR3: CASSSYRGQGFYERYF. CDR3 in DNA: TGTGCCAGCAGCTCATACCGAGGACAGGGTTTCTACGAGCGGTACTTC.

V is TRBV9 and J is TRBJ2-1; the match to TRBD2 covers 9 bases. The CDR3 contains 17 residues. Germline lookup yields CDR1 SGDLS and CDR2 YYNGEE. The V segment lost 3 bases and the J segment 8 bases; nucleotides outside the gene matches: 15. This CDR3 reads CASSGPKRGGGVYEQFF. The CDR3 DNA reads TGTGCCAGCAGCGGGCCCAAACGAGGCGGGGGGGTCTATGAGCAGTTCTTC.

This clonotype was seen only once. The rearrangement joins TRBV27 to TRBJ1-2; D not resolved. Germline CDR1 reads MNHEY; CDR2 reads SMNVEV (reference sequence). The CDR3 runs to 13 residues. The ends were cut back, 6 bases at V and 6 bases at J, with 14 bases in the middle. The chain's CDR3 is CASRPTGGDGYTF. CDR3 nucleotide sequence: TGTGCCAGCAGACCGACGGGCGGAGATGGCTACACCTTC.

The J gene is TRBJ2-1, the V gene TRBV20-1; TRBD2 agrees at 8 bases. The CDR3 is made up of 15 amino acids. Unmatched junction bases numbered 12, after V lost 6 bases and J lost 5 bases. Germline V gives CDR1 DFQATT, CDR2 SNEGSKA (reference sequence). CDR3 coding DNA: TGCAGTGCCGAGAGGACGGGGGGGATGGACAATGAGCAGTTCTTC. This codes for CSAERTGGMDNEQFF.

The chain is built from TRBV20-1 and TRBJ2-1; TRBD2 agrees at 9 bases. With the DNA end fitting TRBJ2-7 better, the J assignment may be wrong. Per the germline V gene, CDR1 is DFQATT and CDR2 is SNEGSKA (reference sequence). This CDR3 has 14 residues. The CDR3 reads CSAPAGGSYNEQYF. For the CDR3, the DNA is TGCAGTGCTCCAGCGGGGGGATCCTACAATGAGCAGTACTTC.

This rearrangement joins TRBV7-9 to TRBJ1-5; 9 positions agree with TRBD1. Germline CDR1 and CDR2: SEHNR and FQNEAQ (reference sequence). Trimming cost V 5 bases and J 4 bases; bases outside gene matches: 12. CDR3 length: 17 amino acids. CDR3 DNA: TGTGCCAGCAGCCACCGTCCGGACAGGGGTAATAATCAGCCCCAGCATTTT. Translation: CASSHRPDRGNNQPQHF.

Written as DNA, the CDR3 is TGCAGTGCGACAAGGGGCTCTGGGGCCAACGTCCTGACTTTC. It specifies CSATRGSGANVLTF. The chain combines TRBV20-1 with TRBJ2-6; a possible D gene is TRBD1 (5 bases). Per the germline V gene, CDR1 is DFQATT and CDR2 is SNEGSKA (reference sequence). Trimming stripped 6 bases from V and 0 bases from J, with 9 bases between. The CDR3 runs to 14 residues.

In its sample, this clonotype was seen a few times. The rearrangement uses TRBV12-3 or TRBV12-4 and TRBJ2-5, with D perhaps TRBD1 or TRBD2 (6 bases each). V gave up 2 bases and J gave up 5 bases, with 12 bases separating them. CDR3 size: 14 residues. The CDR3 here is CASSLRGLTETQYF. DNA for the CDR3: TGTGCCAGCAGTTTACGGGGGCTGACGGAGACCCAGTACTTC.

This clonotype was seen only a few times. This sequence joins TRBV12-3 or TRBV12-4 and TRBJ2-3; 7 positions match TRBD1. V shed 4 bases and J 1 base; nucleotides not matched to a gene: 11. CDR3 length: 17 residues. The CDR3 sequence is CASSSRLPGQRTDTQYF. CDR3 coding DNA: TGTGCCAGCAGTTCCAGACTCCCGGGACAGCGCACAGATACGCAGTATTTT.

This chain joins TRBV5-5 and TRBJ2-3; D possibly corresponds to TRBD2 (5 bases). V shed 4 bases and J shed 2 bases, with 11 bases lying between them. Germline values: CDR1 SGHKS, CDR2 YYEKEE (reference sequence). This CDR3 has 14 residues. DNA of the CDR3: TGTGCCAGCAGCCCGGGATGGGACACAGATACGCAGTATTTT. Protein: CASSPGWDTDTQYF.

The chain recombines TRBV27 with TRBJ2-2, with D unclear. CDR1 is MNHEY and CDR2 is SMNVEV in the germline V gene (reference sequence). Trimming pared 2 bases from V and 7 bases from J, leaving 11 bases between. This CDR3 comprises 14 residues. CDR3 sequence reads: CASSLLGMNGELFF. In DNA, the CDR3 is TGTGCCAGCAGTTTACTCGGAATGAACGGGGAGCTGTTTTTT.

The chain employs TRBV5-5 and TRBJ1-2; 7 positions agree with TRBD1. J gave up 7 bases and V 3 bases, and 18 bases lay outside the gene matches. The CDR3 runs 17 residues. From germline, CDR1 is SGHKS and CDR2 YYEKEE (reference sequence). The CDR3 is CASSSASKTGPMSGYTF. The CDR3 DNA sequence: TGTGCCAGCAGCTCAGCCTCTAAGACAGGGCCGATGTCTGGCTACACCTTC.

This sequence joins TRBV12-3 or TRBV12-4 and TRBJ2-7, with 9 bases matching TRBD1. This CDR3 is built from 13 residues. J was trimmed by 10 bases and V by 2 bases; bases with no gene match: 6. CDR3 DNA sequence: TGTGCCAGCAGTTTAAGGACAGGGGACCCCCAGTACTTC. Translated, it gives CASSLRTGDPQYF.